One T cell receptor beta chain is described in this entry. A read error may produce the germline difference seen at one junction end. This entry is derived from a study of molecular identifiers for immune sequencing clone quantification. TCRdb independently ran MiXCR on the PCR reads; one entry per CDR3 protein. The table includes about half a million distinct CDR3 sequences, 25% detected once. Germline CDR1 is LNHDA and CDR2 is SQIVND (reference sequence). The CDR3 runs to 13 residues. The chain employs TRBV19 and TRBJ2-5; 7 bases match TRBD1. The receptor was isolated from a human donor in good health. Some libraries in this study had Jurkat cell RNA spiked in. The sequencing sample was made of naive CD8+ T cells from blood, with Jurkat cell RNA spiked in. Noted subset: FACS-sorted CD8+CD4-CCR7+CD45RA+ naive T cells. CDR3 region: CASSRQGQESQYF. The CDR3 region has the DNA TGTGCCAGTAGCAGACAGGGTCAAGAGAGCCAGTACTTC. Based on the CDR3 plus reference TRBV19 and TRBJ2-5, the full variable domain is DGGITQSPKYLFRKEGQNVTLSCEQNLNHDAMYWYRQDPGQGLRLIYYSQIVNDFQKGDIAEGYSVSREKKESFPLTVTSAQKNPTAFYLCASSRQGQESQYFGPGTRLLVL.